Included here is one TCR beta chain sequence, with context. The target antigen is unknown. From the roughly 120-subject validation cohort, which was separate from the approximately 670-subject first cohort, the donors were drawn. This table comes from immunoSEQ multiplex PCR, and its TCRdb copy is limited to in-frame clones, with some not included. The repertoire consists of some 38,000 clones, with 90% to 95% occurring once and the leading ten covering about 3.5%. The entry originates in a study of cytomegalovirus exposure and HLA in healthy donors. Study-wide results and caveats: Among TCR beta chains, those listed as cytomegalovirus-associated numbered about 150. Subsequent analysis showed first-cohort TCR clusters tending to co-occur in 120 validation repertoires.

The sample was PBMCs. The clonotype comes from a man aged 18 to 30 in good health and CMV-seronegative.

CDR3 bases: TGTGCCAGCAGTTCCCTCGGGGGGGAGCAGTTCTTC. The encoded protein is CASSSLGGEQFF. The chain combines TRBV28 with TRBJ2-1; 7 nucleotides match TRBD2. The CDR3 length is 12 residues. Germline CDR1 MDHEN, CDR2 SYDVKM. After removal of 4 bases from V and 10 bases from J, the junction contained 4 bases not matched to a gene. The complete variable domain, with remaining parts taken from reference TRBV28 and TRBJ2-1, reads DVKVTQSSRYLVKRTGEKVFLECVQDMDHENMFWYRQDPGLGLRLIYFSYDVKMKEKGDIPEGYSVSREKKERFSLILESASTNQTSMYLCASSSLGGEQFFGPGTRLTVL.